This entry is about one T cell receptor beta chain. This sample was taken from a study of blood T cell repertoires in COVID-19. Study-level information: From the United States, Italy and Spain came samples of acute and convalescent COVID-19.

The Seattle site enrolled patients during active infection and followed them longitudinally. Data came from immunoSEQ multiplex PCR; TCRdb stores just in-frame clones and leaves some out. The sample consists of around 310,000 clones, around 90% of them appearing once. CDR1 and CDR2 (germline): MNHEY, SMNVEV (reference sequence). Trimming stripped 4 bases from V and 0 bases from J, with 10 bases between. This CDR3 contains 15 residues. This receptor was obtained from a woman between 40 and 50 years old with COVID-19, enrolled during active disease. Sample: peripheral blood. The chain employs TRBV27 and TRBJ1-3; D possibly corresponds to TRBD1 (5 bases). The CDR3 is CASSSRQFSGNTIYF. CDR3 DNA: TGTGCCAGCAGTTCAAGACAGTTCTCTGGAAACACCATATATTTT.